This TCR beta chain is from a study of cytomegalovirus exposure and HLA in healthy donors. Study-wide points: The classifier, whose performance was assessed in both the original and validation cohorts, reportedly diagnosed cytomegalovirus status with high specificity and sensitivity. A few chains linked to CMV were shown in vitro to be specific for CMV antigens.

Sequencing was performed with immunoSEQ multiplex PCR; in TCRdb, only in-frame clones are kept and a portion is missing. The sample has more than 250,000 clones; about nine tenths are singletons. As for this clone: No antigen is known for it.

Germline CDR1 SGDLS, CDR2 YYNGEE. CDR3 length: 15 residues. Trimming pared 1 base from V and 4 bases from J, leaving 13 bases between. Sequences were obtained from PBMCs. The receptor was isolated from a woman younger than 45 in good health and CMV-seronegative. This chain joins TRBV9 and TRBJ2-3, with D possibly matching TRBD1 (5 bases). The CDR3 region is CASSVRLDTADTQYF. The DNA of the CDR3 is TGTGCCAGCAGCGTACGGCTGGACACCGCAGATACGCAGTATTTT.